The rows below give T cell receptor beta chains drawn from one sample of a study of T cells in Graves' hyperthyroidism and ophthalmopathy. In TCRdb, the multiplex PCR reads were re-called with MiXCR into one record per CDR3 protein. The sample holds about 350,000 distinct CDR3 sequences, 14% seen once. The sample was blood. All receptors derive from a woman aged 30 to 39 with Graves' hyperthyroidism. Each CDR3 is given with its conserved first and last residue. D genes are given only for firm matches. Size tells how often a clone was seen (once, few, many) or the class of an expanded clone, and some rows leave it out.

CDR3nt: TGTGCCAGCAGTTACTCTGCGCCGGGAGTAACCGGGGAGCTGTTTTTT; CDR3aa: CASSYSAPGVTGELFF; d_gene: NA; v_gene: TRBV6-5; j_gene: TRBJ2-2; abundance: few
CDR3nt: TGCAGTGCTAGAGATGGGCAGGACAGGCTGCGCGCCGGGGAGCTGTTTTTT; CDR3aa: CSARDGQDRLRAGELFF; d_gene: TRBD1; v_gene: TRBV20-1; j_gene: TRBJ2-2; abundance: few
CDR3nt: TGTGCTAGTGGTTCTTGGGACGGGAAGAACACTGAAGCTTTCTTT; CDR3aa: CASGSWDGKNTEAFF; d_gene: NA; v_gene: TRBV12-5; j_gene: TRBJ1-1; abundance: many
CDR3nt: TGTGCCACCAGCAGAGCGGGACTACAAAGTGAGACCCAGTACTTC; CDR3aa: CATSRAGLQSETQYF; d_gene: TRBD2; v_gene: TRBV15; j_gene: TRBJ2-5; abundance: many
CDR3nt: TGCAGTGCTAGAGAACTCGGGCTCCCTAGGAGTTCACCCCTCCACTTT; CDR3aa: CSARELGLPRSSPLHF; d_gene: NA; v_gene: TRBV20-1; j_gene: TRBJ1-6; abundance: once
CDR3nt: TGCGCCAGCAGTTATACAGGGGAGAATCAGCCCCAGCATTTT; CDR3aa: CASSYTGENQPQHF; d_gene: TRBD1; v_gene: TRBV10-2; j_gene: TRBJ1-5; abundance: NA
CDR3nt: TGTGCCAGCACCCGGGGCGGCGGGAGACCAGAGACCCAGTACTTC; CDR3aa: CASTRGGGRPETQYF; d_gene: TRBD2; v_gene: TRBV28; j_gene: TRBJ2-5; abundance: many
CDR3nt: TGTGCCACCGGAGGGCTTCAAGAGACCCAGTACTTC; CDR3aa: CATGGLQETQYF; d_gene: NA; v_gene: TRBV24-1; j_gene: TRBJ2-5; abundance: many
CDR3nt: TGCGCCAGCAGCCATTCCCCTCCGGGGGCAGATACGCAGTATTTT; CDR3aa: CASSHSPPGADTQYF; d_gene: NA; v_gene: TRBV4-3; j_gene: TRBJ2-3; abundance: NA
CDR3nt: TGTGCCAGCAGCCTGGGTTTTGGGACAGGGGAAAAACTGTTTTTT; CDR3aa: CASSLGFGTGEKLFF; d_gene: TRBD1; v_gene: TRBV6-2/TRBV6-3; j_gene: TRBJ1-4; abundance: few
CDR3nt: TGTGCCAGCAGCTTAGTGGCGGGAGGGCGGAAGGCAGATACGCAGTATTTT; CDR3aa: CASSLVAGGRKADTQYF; d_gene: TRBD2; v_gene: TRBV7-6; j_gene: TRBJ2-3; abundance: few
CDR3nt: TGTGCCAGCAATGGCGGGAGGGGGGGGTCTACGCAGTATTTT; CDR3aa: CASNGGRGGSTQYF; d_gene: TRBD2; v_gene: TRBV2; j_gene: TRBJ2-3; abundance: many
CDR3nt: TGTGCCAGCAGGCGACAGCCCATCGGCCCTGAAGCTTTCTTT; CDR3aa: CASRRQPIGPEAFF; d_gene: NA; v_gene: TRBV11-2; j_gene: TRBJ1-1; abundance: many
CDR3nt: TGTGCCAGCAGTCTGCAGGGGATCGGGGAGCTGTTTTTT; CDR3aa: CASSLQGIGELFF; d_gene: NA; v_gene: TRBV12-3/TRBV12-4; j_gene: TRBJ2-2; abundance: NA
CDR3nt: TGTGCCAGCACCTCGGTCGTGACAGGGGGGAGCAATGAGCAGTTCTTC; CDR3aa: CASTSVVTGGSNEQFF; d_gene: TRBD1; v_gene: TRBV7-8; j_gene: TRBJ2-1; abundance: many
CDR3nt: TGTGCCAGCAGGCGGATGAACACTGAAGCTTTCTTT; CDR3aa: CASRRMNTEAFF; d_gene: NA; v_gene: TRBV28; j_gene: TRBJ1-1; abundance: medium-sized
CDR3nt: TGTGCCACCAGCAGAGATGTAATATGGGACGATGTGGGGCCCCAGCATTTT; CDR3aa: CATSRDVIWDDVGPQHF; d_gene: NA; v_gene: TRBV15; j_gene: TRBJ1-5; abundance: many
CDR3nt: TGCAGTGCTAGTAGCGGGAGTATGAATGAGCAGTTCTTC; CDR3aa: CSASSGSMNEQFF; d_gene: TRBD2; v_gene: TRBV20-1; j_gene: TRBJ2-1; abundance: many
CDR3nt: TGTGCCAGCAGCGTAGCCGACTCCCGGGAGACCCAGTACTTC; CDR3aa: CASSVADSRETQYF; d_gene: NA; v_gene: TRBV9; j_gene: TRBJ2-5; abundance: NA
CDR3nt: TGCAGTGCTACCTCCGCCAAGGGGGCGCAGGTAGATGAGCAGTTCTTC; CDR3aa: CSATSAKGAQVDEQFF; d_gene: TRBD1; v_gene: TRBV20-1; j_gene: TRBJ2-1; abundance: many
CDR3nt: TGTGCCAGCAGTGAAGTCGGGGGGGCTTTATTTGATACGCAGTATTTT; CDR3aa: CASSEVGGALFDTQYF; d_gene: TRBD2; v_gene: TRBV6-1; j_gene: TRBJ2-3; abundance: few
CDR3nt: TGTGCCAGCAGTGACCCGACAGGGGAAGGAGACGAGCAGTACTTC; CDR3aa: CASSDPTGEGDEQYF; d_gene: TRBD1; v_gene: TRBV6-4; j_gene: TRBJ2-7; abundance: NA
CDR3nt: TGCAGTGCTAGAGATCACGTAGGCAGGGCCTACTATGGCTACACCTTC; CDR3aa: CSARDHVGRAYYGYTF; d_gene: NA; v_gene: TRBV20-1; j_gene: TRBJ1-2; abundance: few
CDR3nt: TGCGCCAGCAGCTTCGGGACGACCTCTGGGGCCAACGTCCTGACTTTC; CDR3aa: CASSFGTTSGANVLTF; d_gene: NA; v_gene: TRBV5-1; j_gene: TRBJ2-6; abundance: NA
CDR3nt: TGTGCCAGCACCCTAAGCGGGAGGACCTACGAGCAGTACTTC; CDR3aa: CASTLSGRTYEQYF; d_gene: TRBD2; v_gene: TRBV28; j_gene: TRBJ2-7; abundance: many
CDR3nt: TGTGCCAGCAGCCCAACTAGCGGGAGAGACAATGAGCAGTTCTTC; CDR3aa: CASSPTSGRDNEQFF; d_gene: TRBD2; v_gene: TRBV11-2; j_gene: TRBJ2-1; abundance: many
CDR3nt: TGCAGCGTTGAAGCCCCCATGGCAAGCGGGAGTGCCCTTGGTGAGCAGTACTTC; CDR3aa: CSVEAPMASGSALGEQYF; d_gene: TRBD2; v_gene: TRBV29-1; j_gene: TRBJ2-7; abundance: NA
CDR3nt: TGTGCCAGCAAAGGACAGGGGGCTTCTGGAAACATTCAGTACTTC; CDR3aa: CASKGQGASGNIQYF; d_gene: TRBD1; v_gene: TRBV6-1; j_gene: TRBJ2-4; abundance: few
CDR3nt: TGTGCCAGCAGTGAAGGACAGGGGGCGCTTATCGCGACCCAGTACTTC; CDR3aa: CASSEGQGALIATQYF; d_gene: TRBD1; v_gene: TRBV2; j_gene: TRBJ2-5; abundance: few
CDR3nt: TGTGCCAGCAGCCTCGGCTGGCGGGAGGGCCCAGATACGCAGTATTTT; CDR3aa: CASSLGWREGPDTQYF; d_gene: TRBD2; v_gene: TRBV7-9; j_gene: TRBJ2-3; abundance: few
CDR3nt: TGTGCCGAACAGGGTTCTGGCTACACCTTC; CDR3aa: CAEQGSGYTF; d_gene: NA; v_gene: TRBV30; j_gene: TRBJ1-2; abundance: many
CDR3nt: TGTGCCAGCAGCCCCCGTTGGGGGTCGGAGACCCAGTACTTC; CDR3aa: CASSPRWGSETQYF; d_gene: NA; v_gene: TRBV7-2; j_gene: TRBJ2-5; abundance: few
CDR3nt: TGTGCCAGCAGCCCTCGGGAGAGCTCCTACAATGAGCAGTTCTTC; CDR3aa: CASSPRESSYNEQFF; d_gene: NA; v_gene: TRBV28; j_gene: TRBJ2-1; abundance: many
CDR3nt: TGTGCCAGCAGTGACTTTACCACTGGGCGCCTAGCGGAGACCCAGTACTTC; CDR3aa: CASSDFTTGRLAETQYF; d_gene: NA; v_gene: TRBV25-1; j_gene: TRBJ2-5; abundance: many
CDR3nt: TGTGCCAGCAGACGAAGCGAGGCGCAGCCCCAGCATTTT; CDR3aa: CASRRSEAQPQHF; d_gene: NA; v_gene: TRBV28; j_gene: TRBJ1-5; abundance: many
CDR3nt: TGCAGCGCGGAGGAAAGGGAGCGGGGAGTTCCCTTTTCTAGCACAGATACGCAGTATTTT; CDR3aa: CSAEERERGVPFSSTDTQYF; d_gene: TRBD2; v_gene: TRBV29-1; j_gene: TRBJ2-3; abundance: NA
CDR3nt: TGTGCCAGCAGCTCCTGGGGGGACAATATTAACTATGGCTACACCTTC; CDR3aa: CASSSWGDNINYGYTF; d_gene: NA; v_gene: TRBV7-8; j_gene: TRBJ1-2; abundance: many
CDR3nt: TGCAGTGCTAGTCGGGACCCCGCAGGTCACAATGAGCAGTTCTTC; CDR3aa: CSASRDPAGHNEQFF; d_gene: NA; v_gene: TRBV20-1; j_gene: TRBJ2-1; abundance: many
CDR3nt: TGTGCCAGCAGTTTTTCGACTAGATTAGATACGCAGTATTTT; CDR3aa: CASSFSTRLDTQYF; d_gene: NA; v_gene: TRBV28; j_gene: TRBJ2-3; abundance: many